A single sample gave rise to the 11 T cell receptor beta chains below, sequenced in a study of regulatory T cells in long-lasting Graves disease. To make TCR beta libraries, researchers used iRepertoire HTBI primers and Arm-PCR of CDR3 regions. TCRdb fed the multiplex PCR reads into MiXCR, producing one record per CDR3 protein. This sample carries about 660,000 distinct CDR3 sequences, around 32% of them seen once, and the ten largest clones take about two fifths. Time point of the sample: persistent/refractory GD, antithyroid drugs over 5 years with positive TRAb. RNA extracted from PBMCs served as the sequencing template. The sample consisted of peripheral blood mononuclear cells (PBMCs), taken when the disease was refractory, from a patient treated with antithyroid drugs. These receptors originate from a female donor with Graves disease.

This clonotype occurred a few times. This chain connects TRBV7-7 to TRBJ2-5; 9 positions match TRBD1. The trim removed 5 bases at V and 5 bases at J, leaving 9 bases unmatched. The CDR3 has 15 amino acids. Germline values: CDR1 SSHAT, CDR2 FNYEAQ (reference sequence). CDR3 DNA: TGTGCCAGCAGCCAAACAGGGGGCGCCGGGGAGACCCAGTACTTC. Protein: CASSQTGGAGETQYF.

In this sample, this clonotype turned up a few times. The CDR3 sequence is CASSLAADRWYSNQPQHF. For the CDR3, the DNA is TGTGCCAGCAGTCTCGCGGCCGACCGATGGTATAGCAATCAGCCCCAGCATTTT. The chain uses TRBV12-3 or TRBV12-4 and TRBJ1-5; D is uncertain. This CDR3 comprises 18 residues. Trimming pared 5 bases from V and 0 bases from J, leaving 20 bases between.

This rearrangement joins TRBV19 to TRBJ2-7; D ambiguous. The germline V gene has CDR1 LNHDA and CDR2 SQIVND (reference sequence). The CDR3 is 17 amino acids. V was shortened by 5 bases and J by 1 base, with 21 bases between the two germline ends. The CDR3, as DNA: TGTGCCAGTAGTCCCCCGATAGCCGACATTCCGTCCTACGAGCAGTACTTC. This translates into CASSPPIADIPSYEQYF.

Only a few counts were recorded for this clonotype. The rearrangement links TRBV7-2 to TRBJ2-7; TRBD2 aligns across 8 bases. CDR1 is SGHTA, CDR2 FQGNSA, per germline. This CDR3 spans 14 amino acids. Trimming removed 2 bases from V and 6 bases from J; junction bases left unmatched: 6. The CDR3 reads CASSLKPGGVEQYF. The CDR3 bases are TGTGCCAGCAGCTTAAAGCCCGGGGGGGTCGAGCAGTACTTC.

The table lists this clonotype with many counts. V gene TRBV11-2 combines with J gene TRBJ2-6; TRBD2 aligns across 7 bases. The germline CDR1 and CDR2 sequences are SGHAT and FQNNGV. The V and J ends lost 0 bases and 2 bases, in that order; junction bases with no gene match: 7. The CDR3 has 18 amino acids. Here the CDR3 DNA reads TGTGCCAGCAGCTTAGATCAAATGGGAGGGACTGGGGCCAACGTCCTGACTTTC. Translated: CASSLDQMGGTGANVLTF.

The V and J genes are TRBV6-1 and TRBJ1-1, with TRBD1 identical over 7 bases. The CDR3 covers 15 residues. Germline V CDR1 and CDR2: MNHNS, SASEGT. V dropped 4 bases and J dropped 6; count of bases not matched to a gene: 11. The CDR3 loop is CASSVSGRGSAEAFF. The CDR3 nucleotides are TGTGCCAGCAGTGTATCTGGCAGGGGGTCGGCTGAAGCTTTCTTT.

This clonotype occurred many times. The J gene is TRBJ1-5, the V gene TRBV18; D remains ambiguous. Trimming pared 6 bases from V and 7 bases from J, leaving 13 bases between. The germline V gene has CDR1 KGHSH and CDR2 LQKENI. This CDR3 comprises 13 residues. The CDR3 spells CASSPELDQPQHF. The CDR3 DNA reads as TGTGCCAGCTCCCCCGAACTCGACCAGCCCCAGCATTTT.

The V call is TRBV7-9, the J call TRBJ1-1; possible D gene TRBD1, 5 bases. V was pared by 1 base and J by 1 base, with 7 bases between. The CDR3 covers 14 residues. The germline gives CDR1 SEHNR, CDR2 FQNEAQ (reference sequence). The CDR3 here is CASSLETENTEAFF. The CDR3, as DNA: TGTGCCAGCAGCTTAGAGACAGAGAACACTGAAGCTTTCTTT.

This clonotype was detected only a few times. DNA for the CDR3: TGCAGTGCGTTACGAGCGGGAGAGGACATTCAGTACTTC. Its protein product is CSALRAGEDIQYF. This chain uses TRBV20-1 with TRBJ2-4; 8 positions agree with TRBD2. The germline gives CDR1 DFQATT, CDR2 SNEGSKA (reference sequence). V trimming: 6 bases; J trimming: 8 bases; junction bases outside the gene matches: 9. The CDR3 spans 13 residues.

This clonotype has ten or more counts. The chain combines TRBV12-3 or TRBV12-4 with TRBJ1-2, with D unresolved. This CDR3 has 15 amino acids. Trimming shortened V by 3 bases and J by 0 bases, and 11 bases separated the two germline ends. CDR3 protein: CASSFGITSNYGYTF. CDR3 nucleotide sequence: TGTGCCAGCAGTTTCGGGATAACATCTAACTATGGCTACACCTTC.

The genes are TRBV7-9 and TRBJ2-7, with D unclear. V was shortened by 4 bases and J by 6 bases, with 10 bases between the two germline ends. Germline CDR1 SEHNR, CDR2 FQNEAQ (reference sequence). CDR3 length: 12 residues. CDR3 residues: CASSSTWSEQYF. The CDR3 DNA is TGTGCCAGCAGCTCTACATGGAGCGAGCAGTACTTC.